What follows are 17 T cell receptor beta chains derived from one specimen sequenced in a study of T cells in Graves' hyperthyroidism and ophthalmopathy (dated by TCRdb to about 2019). Library prep was done by multiplex PCR. The listed sequencing device is Illumina HiSeq 2000. The TCR beta CDR3 regions were amplified from the RNA transcripts. A first-round RT-PCR of the TCR CDR3 used the HTBI primer set with the Qiagen OneStep RT-PCR kit. TCRdb reran the public reads through fastp at Q25 and MiXCR, keeping productive beta chains. Rows with one shared CDR3 protein collapse into an entry with the most common genes and DNA. The sample yields 550,000 to 600,000 distinct CDR3 sequences; 14% were counted once. The ten most abundant clones make up roughly 7.7% of the sample. The sequenced sample was blood. These TCRs come from a woman between 18 and 29 years old with Graves' ophthalmopathy.

The chain uses TRBV5-1 and TRBJ1-1; TRBD1 aligns across 8 bases. The V segment lost 4 bases and the J segment 5 bases; nucleotides outside the gene matches: 10. CDR3 size: 15 residues. CDR1 is SGHRS and CDR2 is YFSETQ in the germline V gene. The CDR3 nucleotides are TGCGCCAGCAGCCTCGGGCCGGGACAGGTAACTGAAGCTTTCTTT. It yields the protein CASSLGPGQVTEAFF.

On this clonotype: Given a much more abundant clone one base away, this may be a read error. The chain employs TRBV7-9 and TRBJ2-7; D remains unclear. The V gene's germline CDR1 is SEHNR and CDR2 FQNEAQ (reference sequence). With 7 bases removed from V and 2 bases from J, the gap between germline ends came to 9 bases. The CDR3 has 12 amino acids. CDR3 bases: TGTGCCAGCAACGGAACAACCTACGAGCAGTACTTC. Amino acid sequence: CASNGTTYEQYF.

This clonotype has just a few counts. The chain uses TRBV7-9 and TRBJ1-5, with TRBD1 identical over 10 bases. The CDR3 length is 15 residues. CDR1 is SEHNR and CDR2 is FQNEAQ in the germline V gene (reference sequence). With V trimmed by 1 base and J by 7 bases, 4 bases remained unmatched. The DNA of the CDR3 is TGTGCCAGCAGCTTAGGGACAGGGGGATTACAGCCCCAGCATTTT. Residues: CASSLGTGGLQPQHF.

This clonotype showed up many times. V gene TRBV7-2 combines with J gene TRBJ1-2; the D is unclear. The germline V gene encodes CDR1 SGHTA and CDR2 FQGNSA. The CDR3 has 15 residues. V lost 2 bases and J 7 bases, leaving 17 bases between the germline ends. The CDR3, as DNA: TGTGCCAGCAGCTTATCGTACCACGAAATCGGTGGCTACACCTTC. This gives the protein CASSLSYHEIGGYTF.

This clonotype appeared many times. The rearrangement links TRBV3-1 to TRBJ2-7, with no clear D. The CDR3 has 15 amino acids. Germline values: CDR1 LGHDT, CDR2 YNNKEL (reference sequence). V was pared by 1 base and J by 1 base, with 11 bases between. CDR3: CASSQVELGSYEQYF. The CDR3 DNA reads TGTGCCAGCAGCCAAGTAGAACTTGGGTCCTACGAGCAGTACTTC.

This clonotype has just a few counts. The J gene is TRBJ2-2, the V gene TRBV18; TRBD1 matches at 11 bases. The CDR3 covers 16 residues. Looked up from germline, CDR1 is KGHSH and CDR2 is LQKENI. J gave up 5 bases and V 2 bases, and 4 bases lay outside the gene matches. DNA for the CDR3: TGTGCCAGCTCACCAATGGACAGGGGGCGAACCGGGGAGCTGTTTTTT. Amino acids: CASSPMDRGRTGELFF. Drawing the rest from reference TRBV18 and TRBJ2-2, the complete variable domain is NAGVMQNPRHLVRRRGQEARLRCSPMKGHSHVYWYRQLPEEGLKFMVYLQKENIIDESGMPKERFSAEFPKEGPSILRIQQVVRGDSAAYFCASSPMDRGRTGELFFGEGSRLTVL.

This clonotype was detected ten times or more. This chain links TRBV6-5 with TRBJ1-2; 12 bases match TRBD1. Per germline, CDR1 MNHEY and CDR2 SVGAGI. CDR3 length: 17 amino acids. V gave up 2 bases and J gave up 7 bases; unmatched junction bases: 11. The DNA of the CDR3 is TGTGCCAGCAGTTACCGACCAAGGGACAGGGGGCATTCTGGCTACACCTTC. Residues: CASSYRPRDRGHSGYTF.

This clonotype was seen at least ten times. The chain couples TRBV29-1 to TRBJ2-7; 7 bases line up with TRBD1. The germline gives CDR1 SQVTM, CDR2 ANQGSEA. The CDR3 extends over 14 amino acids. J gave up 3 bases and V 2 bases, and 7 bases lay outside the gene matches. This CDR3 reads CSVETTGAVYEQYF. As DNA, the CDR3 is TGCAGCGTTGAAACCACAGGGGCAGTCTACGAGCAGTACTTC.

This clonotype came up many times. J is TRBJ2-3 and V is TRBV28, with TRBD2 as a possible D gene (9 bases). This CDR3 comprises 24 residues. V was cut by 2 bases and J by 0 bases, with 36 bases left in between. CDR1 is MDHEN, CDR2 SYDVKM, per germline. CDR3 loop: CASSLGQFSRLAVRGPTSTDTQYF. CDR3 DNA sequence: TGTGCCAGCAGTTTAGGACAGTTTTCGCGACTAGCGGTCAGGGGGCCCACAAGCACAGATACGCAGTATTTT.

The J gene is TRBJ2-5, the V gene TRBV6-5; D is possibly TRBD2 (6 bases). Trimming removed 2 bases at V and 5 bases at J, with 24 bases between. CDR3 length: 18 amino acids. Germline CDR1 reads MNHEY; CDR2 reads SVGAGI. The CDR3 DNA follows: TGTGCCAGCAGTTACCTGAACCCCTTAGGACCGGGGGAGGAGACCCAGTACTTC. It translates to CASSYLNPLGPGEETQYF.

This clonotype was counted many times. The chain uses TRBV7-6 and TRBJ2-1; D unresolved. CDR3 length: 16 amino acids. Trimming left V 6 bases short and J 9 bases short, with 24 bases between. CDR1 and CDR2 (germline): SGHVS, FNYEAQ. CDR3 sequence (DNA): TGTGCCAGCAGTCGATATAAGGGAATTCGAGGCGGTGAGCAGTTCTTC. Protein: CASSRYKGIRGGEQFF.

The V gene is TRBV20-1, the J gene TRBJ2-7, with 8 bases matching TRBD1. Germline trimming cut 1 base from V and 3 bases from J; bases unmatched to any gene: 5. CDR1 DFQATT and CDR2 SNEGSKA come from the germline V gene (reference sequence). This CDR3 comprises 14 residues. Written as DNA, the CDR3 is TGCAGTGCTAGAGTAAGACAGGGGTTCTACGAGCAGTACTTC. Translation: CSARVRQGFYEQYF.

Many counts were recorded for this clonotype. CDR3 sequence: CSARTVIWETQYF. The DNA for the CDR3 is TGCAGTGCTAGGACAGTCATTTGGGAGACCCAGTACTTC. The chain has TRBV20-1 and TRBJ2-5; TRBD1 might be the D (5 bases). This CDR3 has 13 residues. V lost 3 bases to trimming and J lost 5 bases, with 13 bases between them. Germline V gene data show CDR1 as DFQATT and CDR2 as SNEGSKA (reference sequence).

J is TRBJ2-7 and V is TRBV5-4; D is possibly TRBD2 (5 bases). Germline CDR1 and CDR2: SGHNT and YYREEE (reference sequence). The CDR3 is made up of 15 amino acids. The germline V and J ends were trimmed by 3 bases and 6 bases, with 19 bases remaining between them. The CDR3 DNA is TGTGCCAGCAGCTACCTCGGAACCGAACGGGGCGAGCAGTACTTC. Amino acids: CASSYLGTERGEQYF.

The chain employs TRBV10-3 and TRBJ2-1; 9 bases map to TRBD2. V was clipped by 8 bases and J by 3 bases; unmatched bases: 8. This CDR3 spans 15 amino acids. Germline CDR1 and CDR2: ENHRY and SYGVKD. Here the CDR3 reads CAIGKASGDYNEQFF. DNA for the CDR3: TGTGCCATCGGTAAGGCTAGCGGGGACTACAATGAGCAGTTCTTC.

This clonotype was detected only a few times. This CDR3 reads CASSNPAVIGRGEDEQFF. The CDR3 coding sequence is TGTGCCAGTAGTAACCCGGCAGTTATAGGCAGGGGGGAGGATGAGCAGTTCTTC. The rearrangement uses TRBV19 and TRBJ2-1; perhaps TRBD1 as D (7 bases). V lost 4 bases and J 8 bases, leaving 27 bases between the germline ends. This CDR3 comprises 18 residues. CDR1 is LNHDA, CDR2 SQIVND, per germline (reference sequence). The whole variable domain, filled in from reference TRBV19 and TRBJ2-1, reads DGGITQSPKYLFRKEGQNVTLSCEQNLNHDAMYWYRQDPGQGLRLIYYSQIVNDFQKGDIAEGYSVSREKKESFPLTVTSAQKNPTAFYLCASSNPAVIGRGEDEQFFGPGTRLTVL.

The CDR3: CASMLLRLAGDNEQFF. DNA of the CDR3: TGTGCCAGCATGCTCTTGAGGCTAGCGGGAGACAATGAGCAGTTCTTC. The rearrangement joins TRBV2 to TRBJ2-1, with 10 bases fitting TRBD2. CDR1 is SNHLY, CDR2 FYNNEI, per germline. The CDR3 runs to 16 residues. V shed 7 bases, J shed 5 bases, and the junction held 11 bases outside the gene matches.